This T cell receptor (beta chain) appears in the sequencing data of a study of siplizumab effects on memory and regulatory T cells. Study results and limitations: Naive or memory phenotype assignment was not possible for roughly 80-97% of proliferating CD4+ or CD8+ clones. Among sequences traceable to unstimulated CD4+ memory cells, alloreactive ones were significantly reduced by siplizumab. Controls had about 29% Treg-derived mappable alloreactive CD4+ clones on average, versus approximately 70% with siplizumab.

Clones were sequenced by immunoSEQ multiplex PCR, and TCRdb holds only the in-frame ones, with some missing. The sample records 100,000 or so clones, 80% to 95% being singletons. The length of the CDR3 is 15 residues. Germline V lookup: CDR1 MGHRA, CDR2 YSYEKL. V dropped 3 bases and J dropped 2; count of bases not matched to a gene: 0. The table lists this clone with a few counts. The antigen is undetermined. The origin of this receptor is a human donor in good health. This chain connects TRBV4-1 to TRBJ1-5; 11 nucleotides line up with TRBD1. Input material: CD4+ T cells sorted from blood. CDR3 coding DNA: TGCGCCAGCAGCCAGGGACAGGGGGGCAATCAGCCCCAGCATTTT. It translates to CASSQGQGGNQPQHF.